These T cell receptor beta chains were read from a single sample in a study of cytomegalovirus exposure and HLA in healthy donors. Clones were sequenced by immunoSEQ multiplex PCR, and TCRdb holds only the in-frame ones, with some missing. The profile shows 60,000 to 90,000 clones, around 70% of them singletons. Sequencing used PBMCs. These receptors all come from a woman in her forties or fifties in good health and CMV-seropositive. CDR3s include the opening cysteine and the closing phenylalanine or tryptophan. D genes are given only for firm matches. Some rows have no size entry. The others give once, few or many, or a class for an expanded clone.

>.|.|TRBV6-1|TRBJ1-2
TGTGCCAGCAGTGATAGTCTTTTATATGGCTACACCTTC
CASSDSLLYGYTF
>.|.|TRBV10-3|TRBJ1-2
TGTGCCATCAGGGGAGGGTCTAACTATGGCTACACCTTC
CAIRGGSNYGYTF
>.|few|TRBV12-5|TRBJ2-2
TGTGCTAGTGGTCTCAGTACGAACACCGGGGAGCTGTTTTTT
CASGLSTNTGELFF
>TRBD1|.|TRBV2|TRBJ2-7
TGTGCCAGCAGTGAAGCCAGGGGGCGCTACGAGCAGTACTTC
CASSEARGRYEQYF
>TRBD2|once|TRBV7-9|TRBJ2-5
TGTGCCAGCAGCCTTCCAACTAGCGGGGGAGTACAAGAGACCCAGTACTTC
CASSLPTSGGVQETQYF
>.|.|TRBV2|TRBJ2-7
TGTGCCAGCAGTGAAGATACCTCCGGGAGCACCGTCGAGCAGTACTTC
CASSEDTSGSTVEQYF
>.|.|TRBV5-4|TRBJ1-2
TGTGCCAGCAGCCCCAAGACAGGCTCGAACTATGGCTACACCTTC
CASSPKTGSNYGYTF
>TRBD2|many|TRBV7-9|TRBJ2-2
TGTGCCAGCAGCCAGCGGACTAGCGGGAGCACCGGGGAGCTGTTTTTT
CASSQRTSGSTGELFF
>.|.|TRBV5-1|TRBJ1-1
TGCGCCAGCATGAGGGAGGGCACTGAAGCTTTCTTT
CASMREGTEAFF
>TRBD1|.|TRBV30|TRBJ1-4
TGTGCCTGGAAACCGCCCCAGGGGGTAAAAGAAAAACTGTTTTTT
CAWKPPQGVKEKLFF
>.|.|TRBV5-1|TRBJ1-2
TGCGCCAGCAGCTTCAGTGGGGTCACTCTAAGGGGTGGTGGCTACACCTTC
CASSFSGVTLRGGGYTF
>TRBD2|.|TRBV30|TRBJ2-1
TGTGCCTGGAGTCCACCTGGGCTAGCGGGAGAGGAGAAGCAGTTCTTC
CAWSPPGLAGEEKQFF
>.|.|TRBV4-1|TRBJ2-7
TGCGCCAGCAGCCAAGGGACAGATGTAACCTACGAGCAGTACTTC
CASSQGTDVTYEQYF
>.|few|TRBV30|TRBJ2-1
TGTGCTAAGAGTAGTGGACCGAGACTATTGGGCTCCTACAATGAGCAGTTCTTC
CAKSSGPRLLGSYNEQFF
>.|.|TRBV4-3|TRBJ2-7
TGCGCCAGCAGCCAAGAGGGCTTGGGCTCCTACGAGCAGTACTTC
CASSQEGLGSYEQYF
>.|.|TRBV28|TRBJ2-7
TGTGCCAGCAGTGGGGGGAACGAGCAGTACTTC
CASSGGNEQYF
>.|.|TRBV11-3|TRBJ1-1
TGTGCCAGCAGCCCACAGGGGAACACTGAAGCTTTCTTT
CASSPQGNTEAFF
>.|.|TRBV19|TRBJ1-2
TGTGCCAGTAGTACACGGGACACCCCCCTCTATGGCTACACCTTC
CASSTRDTPLYGYTF
>.|.|TRBV19|TRBJ1-5
TGTGCCAGTAGTATATCGGGTGATGGCAATCAGCCCCAGCATTTT
CASSISGDGNQPQHF
>TRBD1|few|TRBV6-5|TRBJ1-4
TGTGCCAGCAGTATAAGACAGGGTGGAGAAAAACTGTTTTTT
CASSIRQGGEKLFF
>TRBD1|few|TRBV28|TRBJ2-3
TGTGCCAGCATCCGACAGGGGGGCACAGATACGCAGTATTTT
CASIRQGGTDTQYF
>TRBD1|.|TRBV27|TRBJ2-7
TGTGCCAGCTCAACAGGGGGCGGGTTCTACGAGCAGTACTTC
CASSTGGGFYEQYF
>.|once|TRBV18|TRBJ2-5
TGTGCCAGCTCACCGGCCATGACTGCCCTCCAAGAGACCCAGTACTTC
CASSPAMTALQETQYF
>TRBD1|.|TRBV2|TRBJ2-5
TGTGCCAGCAGTCCTCAGGGGGCGGGAGAGACCCAGTACTTC
CASSPQGAGETQYF
>.|.|TRBV28|TRBJ1-2
TGTGCCAGCAGTTTATTTGTCAGGGATGGCTACACCTTC
CASSLFVRDGYTF
>TRBD2|few|TRBV7-2|TRBJ2-3
TGTGCCAGCAGCTTAGGGGCGGGAGACCTCGGCACGCAGTATTTT
CASSLGAGDLGTQYF
>.|.|TRBV29-1|TRBJ1-2
TGCAGCGTTGAAGATCGCGGGTCGGATGGCTACACCTTC
CSVEDRGSDGYTF
>.|once|TRBV2|TRBJ2-7
TGTGCCAGCAGTGACCAGGATCGCTACGAGCAGTACTTC
CASSDQDRYEQYF
>TRBD2|.|TRBV7-9|TRBJ2-1
TGTGCCAGCAGTTCGGAGAGCAGCGGGGAGCCTATGGATGAGCAGTTCTTC
CASSSESSGEPMDEQFF
>.|.|TRBV2|TRBJ2-5
TGTGCCAGCACGCCAGGCTTGAGTGGCTGGTGGGAGACCCAGTACTTC
CASTPGLSGWWETQYF
>.|once|TRBV13|TRBJ2-3
TGTGCCAGCAGCTTAAGGGGGAGCACAGATACGCAGTATTTT
CASSLRGSTDTQYF
>TRBD1|.|TRBV7-2|TRBJ1-5
TGTGCCAGCAGCTCCTCTCCCAGGGGGCGGGTTCAGCCCCAGCATTTT
CASSSSPRGRVQPQHF
>.|.|TRBV7-9|TRBJ2-3
TGTGCCAGCAGCCCGAGGCCGGGGAAACCCGCAGATACGCAGTATTTT
CASSPRPGKPADTQYF
>TRBD2|.|TRBV7-6|TRBJ2-3
TGTGCCAGCAGCCTAAGTCCCAGGGAGGGTACGCAGTATTTT
CASSLSPREGTQYF
>.|.|TRBV7-2|TRBJ1-2
TGTGCCAGCAGGGAGGGACTAAACTATGGCTACACCTTC
CASREGLNYGYTF
>.|.|TRBV13|TRBJ2-3
TGTGCCAGCAGCACCGGACTGACTAGCACAGATACGCAGTATTTT
CASSTGLTSTDTQYF